The 32 T cell receptor beta chains presented below share a single source sample, sequenced in a study of T-cell reconstitution after alpha-beta-depleted transplantation in children. Unique molecular identifiers were used in preparing the TCRbeta library. TCRdb passed the PCR reads through MiXCR, listing each CDR3 protein once. Of 900,000 or so distinct CDR3 sequences in the sample, 16% were seen once. Specimen: PBMCs, mostly from graft donor cells, collected 360 days after TCRalphabeta/CD19-depleted stem cell transplant. The source is a male patient aged 10-17 years who had a stem cell transplant for acute lymphoblastic leukemia, so the T cells may come from the graft donor.

This sequence joins TRBV4-2 and TRBJ2-5, with D perhaps matching TRBD2 (6 bases). CDR3 length: 16 amino acids. Germline V gives CDR1 LGHNA, CDR2 YNFKEQ. With 6 bases removed from V and 0 bases from J, the gap between germline ends came to 17 bases. In DNA, the CDR3 is TGTGCCAGCAGTCGACTAGGCGGGGTGCACCAAGAGACCCAGTACTTC. Translation gives CASSRLGGVHQETQYF.

V usage is TRBV27 and J usage is TRBJ2-3; 7 nucleotides align to TRBD2. Germline trimming cut 1 base from V and 3 bases from J; bases unmatched to any gene: 7. The germline V gene encodes CDR1 MNHEY and CDR2 SMNVEV (reference sequence). The CDR3 sequence is 16 residues long. CDR3 in DNA: TGTGCCAGCAGTTTATTGGGGGAGGGCCTGACAGATACGCAGTATTTT. It codes for CASSLLGEGLTDTQYF.

This clonotype has only a few counts. This rearrangement joins TRBV10-3 to TRBJ2-6; TRBD2 matches 10 bases. CDR3 length: 19 residues. V gave up 3 bases and J gave up 0 bases; unmatched junction bases: 8. Germline assignment: CDR1 ENHRY and CDR2 SYGVKD. The CDR3 spells CAISELAGFTRSGANVLTF. The CDR3 bases are TGTGCCATCAGTGAACTAGCGGGATTTACGCGCTCTGGGGCCAACGTCCTGACTTTC.

V gene TRBV5-1 combines with J gene TRBJ2-1; 12 nucleotides match TRBD2. The junction had 5 bases not matched to a gene; V was cut back by 5 bases and J by 5 bases. The CDR3 extends over 15 amino acids. From germline, CDR1 is SGHRS and CDR2 YFSETQ. Here the CDR3 reads CASRDTSGGNNEQFF. CDR3 DNA sequence: TGCGCCAGCAGGGATACTAGCGGGGGGAACAATGAGCAGTTCTTC.

The chain carries TRBV23-1 and TRBJ1-5; a possible D gene is TRBD1 (6 bases). TRBV23-1 is labeled an ORF, and its function is uncertain. Trimming took off 9 bases at V and 9 bases at J, with 12 bases between the two ends. This CDR3 is 11 amino acids long. The CDR3 protein is CARAGAWPQHF. The CDR3, as DNA: TGCGCCAGGGCAGGGGCCTGGCCCCAGCATTTT.

This clonotype was observed at least ten times. The chain has TRBV10-2 and TRBJ2-3, with D tentatively TRBD1 (5 bases). The V end was cut by 10 bases, the J end by 3 bases, with 14 bases between. CDR3 length equals 13 residues. Germline-derived CDR1 and CDR2 are WSHSY and SAAADI. The CDR3 DNA reads TGCGCCACCGACAGCCCTTCGACAGATACGCAGTATTTT. Its protein product is CATDSPSTDTQYF.

Only a few counts were recorded for this clonotype. The rearrangement joins TRBV5-1 to TRBJ2-5; D is unclear. Germline V CDR1 and CDR2: SGHRS, YFSETQ. The CDR3 covers 13 residues. V was shortened by 4 bases and J by 4 bases, with 11 bases between the two germline ends. This chain's CDR3 is CASSSDLRETQYF. Here the CDR3 DNA reads TGCGCCAGCAGCAGCGACCTTCGAGAGACCCAGTACTTC.

A single count supports this clonotype. This chain links TRBV4-1 with TRBJ2-3; 8 bases are shared with TRBD2. The germline CDR1 and CDR2 sequences are MGHRA and YSYEKL. V trimming: 3 bases; J trimming: 4 bases; junction bases outside the gene matches: 9. This CDR3 is 16 amino acids long. The CDR3 DNA reads as TGCGCCAGCAGCCATCCCCTGGGGACTAGTCCAGATACGCAGTATTTT. Translation gives CASSHPLGTSPDTQYF.

In this sample, this clonotype turned up a few times. J is TRBJ1-1 and V is TRBV25-1; D is possibly TRBD1 (5 bases). The CDR3 length is 14 residues. V lost 6 bases and J 3 bases, leaving 14 bases between the germline ends. Germline V gene lookup returns CDR1 MGHDK and CDR2 SYGVNS. The CDR3 DNA sequence: TGTGCCAGCAGAAAAGGGGATATAGACACTGAAGCTTTCTTT. It yields the protein CASRKGDIDTEAFF.

The J gene is TRBJ2-7, the V gene TRBV9; TRBD2 agrees at 12 bases. V shed 5 bases, J shed 4 bases, and the junction held 7 bases outside the gene matches. The CDR3 spans 15 residues. CDR1 SGDLS and CDR2 YYNGEE come from the germline V gene. CDR3 loop: CASSAGLAGTYEQYF. For the CDR3, the DNA is TGTGCCAGCAGTGCCGGACTAGCGGGAACTTACGAGCAGTACTTC.

The V call is TRBV5-1, the J call TRBJ2-1, with 9 bases that match TRBD1. V shed 5 bases and J 6 bases; nucleotides not matched to a gene: 9. The CDR3 has 15 residues. Germline CDR1 is SGHRS and CDR2 is YFSETQ. The chain's CDR3 is CASRARTGDPNEQFF. Written as DNA, the CDR3 is TGCGCCAGCAGAGCTCGGACAGGGGACCCCAATGAGCAGTTCTTC. The full variable domain, in which reference TRBV5-1 and TRBJ2-1 provide the parts outside the CDR3, is KAGVTQTPRYLIKTRGQQVTLSCSPISGHRSVSWYQQTPGQGLQFLFEYFSETQRNKGNFPGRFSGRQFSNSRSEMNVSTLELGDSALYLCASRARTGDPNEQFFGPGTRLTVL.

The chain carries TRBV20-1 and TRBJ1-2; D ambiguous. This CDR3 region has 13 residues. V was pared by 2 bases and J by 4 bases, with 11 bases between. The V gene's germline CDR1 is DFQATT and CDR2 SNEGSKA (reference sequence). CDR3 bases: TGCAGTGCTAGAACGGGGATCCGCTATGGCTACACCTTC. It translates to CSARTGIRYGYTF.

The chain combines TRBV12-3 or TRBV12-4 with TRBJ1-2, with D tentatively TRBD1 (5 bases). This CDR3 comprises 16 residues. Trimming removed 3 bases at V and 2 bases at J, with 16 bases between. CDR3 sequence reads: CASSLYRPTRNYGYTF. The CDR3 bases are TGTGCCAGCAGTTTGTACAGGCCCACCAGGAACTATGGCTACACCTTC.

Concerning this clonotype: One end of the junction does not line up with germline, which may come from a read error. This chain connects TRBV12-3 or TRBV12-4 to TRBJ2-2; TRBD1 or TRBD2 may be the D gene (5 bases each). The CDR3 length is 16 residues. The CDR3 DNA reads as TGTGCCACCTATCAACTTAGACGGGCGGACACCGGGAAGCTGTTTTTT. Encoded protein: CATYQLRRADTGKLFF.

In its sample, this clonotype was seen a few times. V gene TRBV6-5 combines with J gene TRBJ2-1; 11 nucleotides align to TRBD2. J lost 0 bases, V lost 4 bases, and 8 bases had no gene match. The V gene's germline CDR1 is MNHEY and CDR2 SVGAGI. CDR3 length equals 18 residues. CDR3 bases: TGTGCCAGCAGTTCTGGGACTAGCGGTGCCCCCTCCTACAATGAGCAGTTCTTC. It yields the protein CASSSGTSGAPSYNEQFF.

This chain uses TRBV5-8 with TRBJ2-1; tentatively, D is TRBD2 (7 bases). Germline V gene data show CDR1 as SGHTS and CDR2 as YDEGEE. V lost 0 bases and J lost 9, with 13 bases in between. This CDR3 contains 14 residues. In DNA, the CDR3 is TGTGCCAGCAGCTTGGGCCCGAGGGGGGGTGAGCAGTTCTTC. It translates to CASSLGPRGGEQFF.

This clonotype has just a few counts. This sequence joins TRBV7-6 and TRBJ2-2; D perhaps matches TRBD1 (6 bases). V was clipped by 5 bases and J by 6 bases, with 19 bases between them. CDR3 size: 16 residues. Germline lookup yields CDR1 SGHVS and CDR2 FNYEAQ. The CDR3 DNA reads as TGTGCCAGCAGCCCCCACAGGGTTGCATCCTCCGGGGAGCTGTTTTTT. Translated, it gives CASSPHRVASSGELFF.

The V gene is TRBV20-1, the J gene TRBJ2-1, with 9 nucleotides matching TRBD2. The germline V gene encodes CDR1 DFQATT and CDR2 SNEGSKA (reference sequence). Trimming took 8 bases from V and 8 from J; bases not matched to a gene: 7. The CDR3 runs 12 residues. The CDR3 sequence: CSSGTSNHEQFF. The CDR3 coding sequence is TGCAGTTCCGGGACTAGCAACCATGAGCAGTTCTTC.

The gene calls are TRBV14 and TRBJ2-1, with 7 bases aligning to TRBD2. Germline-derived CDR1 and CDR2 are SGHDN and FVKESK. Unmatched junction bases numbered 9, after V lost 4 bases and J lost 6 bases. There are 15 residues in the CDR3. In DNA, the CDR3 is TGTGCCAGCAGCCTCGTAGCGGGTCTAGGCAATGAGCAGTTCTTC. This gives the protein CASSLVAGLGNEQFF.

The chain combines TRBV6-5 with TRBJ1-4; D is unresolved. The CDR3 runs to 14 residues. In germline, CDR1 is MNHEY, CDR2 SVGAGI. The ends were cut back, 2 bases at V and 8 bases at J, with 12 bases in the middle. The chain's CDR3 is CASSYSGRREKLFF. CDR3 sequence (DNA): TGTGCCAGCAGTTACAGTGGAAGGAGAGAAAAACTGTTTTTT.

This clonotype has a handful of counts. The V and J genes are TRBV5-1 and TRBJ2-4; D perhaps matches TRBD2 (6 bases). Between the trimmed V and J ends, which lost 3 bases and 1 base, there was a span of 11 bases. Germline CDR1 and CDR2: SGHRS and YFSETQ. CDR3 length: 15 residues. CDR3 sequence: CASSSVRDAKNIQYF. The CDR3 bases are TGCGCCAGCAGCTCCGTGCGGGATGCCAAAAACATTCAGTACTTC.

The sample holds a few counts of this clonotype. This rearrangement joins TRBV21-1 to TRBJ2-1. TRBV21-1 corresponds to a pseudogene. This CDR3 has 12 amino acids. The CDR3 DNA reads TGTGCCAGCAGCAAGGGTCGGCATGAGCAGTTCTTC. This translates into CASSKGRHEQFF.

V gene TRBV9 combines with J gene TRBJ2-1; tentatively, D is TRBD2 (5 bases). The CDR3 has 14 amino acids. V was shortened by 2 bases and J by 5 bases, with 11 bases between the two germline ends. Germline CDR1 is SGDLS and CDR2 is YYNGEE. The CDR3 spells CASSVEAGHNEQFF. CDR3 nucleotides: TGTGCCAGCAGCGTGGAGGCAGGACACAATGAGCAGTTCTTC.

This clonotype has only a few counts. The V gene is TRBV6-2 or TRBV6-3, the J gene TRBJ2-7, with TRBD2 matching 8 bases. CDR1 and CDR2 from the germline V gene are MNHEY and SVGEGT. Trimming cost V 5 bases and J 6 bases; bases outside gene matches: 12. The CDR3 totals 15 residues. The CDR3 bases are TGTGCCAGCAGTCGGTGGCGAGCGGGAGTGGCCGAGCAGTACTTC. It yields the protein CASSRWRAGVAEQYF.

The chain has TRBV4-1 and TRBJ2-7, with 8 bases that match TRBD1. The CDR3 consists of 18 residues. The germline CDR1 and CDR2 sequences are MGHRA and YSYEKL. V trimming: 3 bases; J trimming: 1 base; junction bases outside the gene matches: 14. The CDR3: CASSQGVFHRGESYEQYF. CDR3 in DNA: TGCGCCAGCAGCCAGGGTGTGTTTCACAGGGGGGAGTCCTACGAGCAGTACTTC.

The rearrangement uses TRBV7-2 and TRBJ2-5; D is unclear. The length of the CDR3 is 14 residues. Trimming took 4 bases from V and 7 from J, leaving 16 bases between them. The germline V gene encodes CDR1 SGHTA and CDR2 FQGNSA. In DNA form, the CDR3 reads TGTGCCAGCAGCTCACCGCGGCGTCTTTCGACCCAGTACTTC. It translates to CASSSPRRLSTQYF.

The chain is built from TRBV7-8 and TRBJ1-5; D ambiguous. CDR3 length equals 15 residues. Germline values: CDR1 SGHVS, CDR2 FQNEAQ. Between the trimmed V and J ends, which lost 0 bases and 7 bases, there was a span of 13 bases. CDR3 amino acids: CASSLAPDAGQPQHF. Here the CDR3 DNA reads TGTGCCAGCAGCTTAGCCCCGGACGCAGGACAGCCCCAGCATTTT.

This clonotype was counted a few times. The chain recombines TRBV20-1 with TRBJ2-1; 7 nucleotides line up with TRBD2. The germline V gene has CDR1 DFQATT and CDR2 SNEGSKA (reference sequence). This CDR3 has 13 amino acids. With V trimmed by 1 base and J by 15 bases, 12 bases remained unmatched. In nucleotides, the CDR3 is TGCAGTGCTAGAGCCCCCCCCCGCGGGAGCTCGTTCTTC. It specifies CSARAPPRGSSFF.

This clonotype has at least ten counts. The chain is built from TRBV11-2 and TRBJ2-7; 10 bases align to TRBD1. The V and J ends lost 0 bases and 3 bases, in that order; junction bases with no gene match: 5. Per the germline V gene, CDR1 is SGHAT and CDR2 is FQNNGV. CDR3 length: 16 residues. The DNA of the CDR3 is TGTGCCAGCAGCTTAGATGAGGGGGACAGGGGCTACGAGCAGTACTTC. The encoded protein is CASSLDEGDRGYEQYF.

J is TRBJ2-1 and V is TRBV5-1; 7 bases fit TRBD2. Germline V gene data show CDR1 as SGHRS and CDR2 as YFSETQ. The CDR3 has 18 amino acids. V dropped 2 bases and J dropped 0; count of bases not matched to a gene: 11. CDR3 in DNA: TGCGCCAGCAGCTTTAAAACTAGCGATCTGAGCTCCTACAATGAGCAGTTCTTC. Its translation is CASSFKTSDLSSYNEQFF. The complete variable domain, with remaining parts taken from reference TRBV5-1 and TRBJ2-1, reads KAGVTQTPRYLIKTRGQQVTLSCSPISGHRSVSWYQQTPGQGLQFLFEYFSETQRNKGNFPGRFSGRQFSNSRSEMNVSTLELGDSALYLCASSFKTSDLSSYNEQFFGPGTRLTVL.

This clonotype was found a few times. The J gene is TRBJ1-2, the V gene TRBV7-9; TRBD1 agrees at 10 bases. Trimming at V came to 4 bases and at J to 6 bases, leaving 11 bases not matched to a gene. This CDR3 comprises 16 residues. Germline CDR1 SEHNR, CDR2 FQNEAQ (reference sequence). The CDR3 region is CASSYSGTGALDGYTF. In nucleotides, the CDR3 is TGTGCCAGCAGCTATTCCGGGACAGGGGCCCTAGATGGCTACACCTTC. The complete variable domain, with remaining parts taken from reference TRBV7-9 and TRBJ1-2, reads DTGVSQNPRHKITKRGQNVTFRCDPISEHNRLYWYRQTLGQGPEFLTYFQNEAQLEKSRLLSDRFSAERPKGSFSTLEIQRTEQGDSAMYLCASSYSGTGALDGYTFGSGTRLTVV.

This clonotype showed up just a few times. This chain links TRBV5-1 with TRBJ2-5; TRBD2 matches 12 bases. Germline assignment: CDR1 SGHRS and CDR2 YFSETQ. This CDR3 contains 16 residues. The V segment lost 5 bases and the J segment 4 bases; nucleotides outside the gene matches: 9. The chain's CDR3 is CASRHFLAGGLETQYF. The CDR3, as DNA: TGCGCCAGCAGGCACTTTCTAGCGGGAGGGTTAGAGACCCAGTACTTC.